Following are 21 T cell receptor beta chains from one sample sequenced in a study of blood T cell repertoires in COVID-19. TCRdb's copy holds only in-frame clones and misses some; the assay was immunoSEQ multiplex PCR. The sample shows about 200,000 clones, around four fifths of them seen only once. The sample was peripheral blood. These receptors all come from a human donor with acute or convalescent COVID-19. The donor label of this sample is uncertain.

This chain joins TRBV18 and TRBJ2-7, with D perhaps matching TRBD2 (5 bases). Deletions cut 3 bases from V and 9 bases from J, with 15 bases between. Germline CDR1 KGHSH, CDR2 LQKENI. The CDR3 loop spans 13 amino acids. CDR3 region: CASSPGSVEGQYF. The DNA of the CDR3 is TGTGCCAGCTCACCTGGTAGCGTGGAAGGGCAGTACTTC.

The J gene is TRBJ1-5, the V gene TRBV23-1; 9 nucleotides agree with TRBD1. TRBV23-1 is an ORF; its function is uncertain. The CDR3 runs to 18 residues. The junction had 10 bases not matched to a gene; V was cut back by 3 bases and J by 1 base. CDR3 DNA sequence: TGCGCCAGCAGTCAGGTACAGGGGGCGCCTAGGAGCAATCAGCCCCAGCATTTT. Residues: CASSQVQGAPRSNQPQHF.

This sequence joins TRBV10-1 and TRBJ2-1; TRBD2 agrees at 8 bases. The V gene end was trimmed by 3 bases and the J gene end by 4 bases; junction bases not matched to a gene: 5. The CDR3 consists of 15 residues. CDR1 is WNHNN and CDR2 is SYGVQD in the germline V gene (reference sequence). This CDR3 reads CASSDVAGPYNEQFF. Written as DNA, the CDR3 is TGCGCCAGCAGTGATGTAGCGGGACCATACAATGAGCAGTTCTTC.

V usage is TRBV6-1 and J usage is TRBJ2-6; D might be TRBD1 (5 bases). V lost 2 bases and J lost 0, with 5 bases in between. This CDR3 has 15 residues. From germline, CDR1 is MNHNS and CDR2 SASEGT. The CDR3 nucleotides read TGTGCCAGCAGTGAACAGGGCTCTGGGGCCAACGTCCTGACTTTC. It yields the protein CASSEQGSGANVLTF.

This chain connects TRBV12-3 or TRBV12-4 to TRBJ1-3; the D gene is possibly TRBD1 (5 bases). The CDR3 is 13 amino acids. Between the trimmed V and J ends, which lost 3 bases and 7 bases, there was a span of 10 bases. In nucleotides, the CDR3 is TGTGCCAGCAGTTTGTCCGGGGGGAACACCATATATTTT. Translating gives CASSLSGGNTIYF.

The V gene is TRBV5-3, the J gene TRBJ2-3; 10 nucleotides align to TRBD2. TRBV5-3 is known as an ORF, though its function is uncertain. The CDR3 loop spans 16 amino acids. J lost 6 bases, V lost 0 bases, and 7 bases had no gene match. The CDR3 sequence is CARSLGAGGPSDTQYF. The CDR3 nucleotides read TGTGCCAGAAGCTTGGGAGCGGGAGGGCCCTCGGATACGCAGTATTTT.

This chain links TRBV19 with TRBJ1-2; 7 bases line up with TRBD1. Germline V CDR1 and CDR2: LNHDA, SQIVND (reference sequence). The CDR3 consists of 11 residues. V dropped 6 bases and J dropped 8; count of bases not matched to a gene: 3. The CDR3 here is CASRQGQGYTF. The DNA of the CDR3 is TGTGCCAGTAGACAGGGGCAAGGCTACACCTTC.

A remark on this clone: At the DNA level, this CDR3 is encoded by other sequences in the same sample as well. The V and J genes are TRBV12-3 or TRBV12-4 and TRBJ1-2; D remains ambiguous. Trimming removed 3 bases at V and 4 bases at J, with 6 bases between. The length of the CDR3 is 12 residues. CDR3 residues: CASSFRFYGYTF. CDR3 sequence (DNA): TGTGCCAGCAGTTTTCGGTTCTATGGCTACACCTTC.

The rearrangement joins TRBV7-3 to TRBJ2-7; TRBD2 aligns across 10 bases. Germline values: CDR1 SGHTA, CDR2 FQGTGA. The V gene end was trimmed by 1 base and the J gene end by 2 bases; junction bases not matched to a gene: 2. The CDR3 runs 15 residues. CDR3 region: CASSLSSGGTYEQYF. DNA for the CDR3: TGTGCCAGCAGCTTAAGTAGCGGGGGGACCTACGAGCAGTACTTC. The full variable domain, with the rest looked up from reference TRBV7-3 and TRBJ2-7, is GAGVSQTPSNKVTEKGKYVELRCDPISGHTALYWYRQSLGQGPEFLIYFQGTGAADDSGLPNDRFFAVRPEGSVSTLKIQRTERGDSAVYLCASSLSSGGTYEQYFGPGTRLTVT.

The rearrangement joins TRBV9 to TRBJ2-7; 8 positions agree with TRBD1. The germline gives CDR1 SGDLS, CDR2 YYNGEE. Trimming removed 0 bases from V and 7 bases from J; junction bases left unmatched: 9. The CDR3 has 15 amino acids. The CDR3 DNA sequence: TGTGCCAGCAGCGTAGGGGGGCAGGGGGCCCGGGAGCAGTACTTC. Its translation is CASSVGGQGAREQYF.

J is TRBJ1-5 and V is TRBV3-1 (or the pseudogene TRBV3-2); 8 bases are a match to TRBD1. V dropped 5 bases and J dropped 6; count of bases not matched to a gene: 6. This CDR3 has 14 residues. The germline CDR1 and CDR2 sequences are LGHDT and YNNKEL (reference sequence). As DNA, the CDR3 is TGTGCCAGCAGCTACGGACAGGGAGGTCAGCCCCAGCATTTT. Translation gives CASSYGQGGQPQHF.

The J gene is TRBJ2-3, the V gene TRBV4-3; TRBD2 matches 10 bases. The CDR3 runs to 16 residues. With 1 base clipped from V and 3 bases from J, the junction kept 4 bases outside the gene matches. Germline CDR1 LGHNA, CDR2 YSLEER. The DNA for the CDR3 is TGCGCCAGCAGCCAAGCAGCACTAGCGGGAACAGATACGCAGTATTTT. This gives the protein CASSQAALAGTDTQYF.

This clone was seen once. V usage is TRBV30 and J usage is TRBJ2-5; 14 nucleotides line up with TRBD2. In germline, CDR1 is GTSNPN, CDR2 SVGIG (reference sequence). CDR3 length equals 15 residues. Trimming at V came to 5 bases and at J to 4 bases, leaving 6 bases not matched to a gene. In DNA, the CDR3 is TGTGCCTGGGGTACCGGGACTAGCGGGAGAGAGACCCAGTACTTC. Translating gives CAWGTGTSGRETQYF.

As to this clone: Being one base from a much bigger clone, this may be a read error. This CDR3 is also generated by other DNA sequences in the sample. This rearrangement joins TRBV6-5 to TRBJ1-1; TRBD1 matches 7 bases. This CDR3 region has 14 residues. CDR1 and CDR2 from the germline V gene are MNHEY and SVGAGI. Unmatched junction bases numbered 5, after V lost 5 bases and J lost 2 bases. CDR3 amino acids: CASSRDSPNTEAFF. The CDR3, as DNA: TGTGCCAGCAGTCGGGACAGCCCCAACACTGAAGCTTTCTTT.

The rearrangement links TRBV14 to TRBJ1-6; D is ambiguous. There are 12 residues in the CDR3. Germline V CDR1 and CDR2: SGHDN, FVKESK. Deletions cut 2 bases from V and 8 bases from J, with 4 bases between. The chain's CDR3 is CASSQPYSPLHF. CDR3 bases: TGTGCCAGCAGCCAACCTTATTCACCCCTCCACTTT.

This clone is medium-sized in the sample. J is TRBJ2-1 and V is TRBV4-1; 10 nucleotides match TRBD2. Germline-derived CDR1 and CDR2 are MGHRA and YSYEKL. Trimming removed 0 bases from V and 4 bases from J; junction bases left unmatched: 15. The CDR3 spans 20 residues. The CDR3 coding sequence is TGCGCCAGCAGCCAAGAAGGGCTAGCGGGAGCCGTACCGTTTTACAATGAGCAGTTCTTC. It yields the protein CASSQEGLAGAVPFYNEQFF.

The rearrangement uses TRBV9 and TRBJ2-7; TRBD2 matches 7 bases. Germline CDR1 reads SGDLS; CDR2 reads YYNGEE. The CDR3 contains 13 residues. Trimming cost V 3 bases and J 6 bases; bases outside gene matches: 6. The CDR3 loop is CASSADWGGEQYF. The CDR3 DNA follows: TGTGCCAGCAGCGCGGACTGGGGGGGCGAGCAGTACTTC.

The chain uses TRBV15 and TRBJ2-3; TRBD1 matches at 8 bases. The germline V gene has CDR1 LNHNV and CDR2 YYDKDF (reference sequence). This CDR3 is built from 17 residues. V shed 3 bases, J shed 2 bases, and the junction held 10 bases outside the gene matches. For the CDR3, the DNA is TGTGCCACCAGCAGGTCACGCCGACAGGGGATCACAGATACGCAGTATTTT. This sequence encodes CATSRSRRQGITDTQYF.

J is TRBJ2-1 and V is TRBV11-2; D perhaps matches TRBD1 (5 bases). Germline V lookup: CDR1 SGHAT, CDR2 FQNNGV. This CDR3 is 15 amino acids long. Trimming removed 4 bases from V and 0 bases from J, with 10 bases in between. CDR3 nucleotides: TGTGCCAGCAGCTCAGGGTTCTCCTCCTACAATGAGCAGTTCTTC. Protein: CASSSGFSSYNEQFF.

The DNA of the CDR3 is TGTGCCAGCACCCCCAACCCGGTTACAGGGTACGGCTACACCTTC. This encodes CASTPNPVTGYGYTF. The V call is TRBV27, the J call TRBJ1-2; perhaps TRBD1 as D (6 bases). The V end lost 7 bases, the J end lost 8 bases, and 23 bases lay between the germline ends. Germline loops: CDR1 MNHEY, CDR2 SMNVEV (reference sequence). This CDR3 has 15 residues.

This chain connects TRBV10-3 to TRBJ2-7; tentatively, D is TRBD1 (6 bases). CDR3 length equals 13 residues. CDR1 is ENHRY, CDR2 SYGVKD, per germline. The V end lost 9 bases, the J end lost 2 bases, and 14 bases lay between the germline ends. The CDR3 is CAIGTPATYEQYF. The CDR3 coding sequence is TGTGCCATAGGGACACCGGCTACCTACGAGCAGTACTTC.